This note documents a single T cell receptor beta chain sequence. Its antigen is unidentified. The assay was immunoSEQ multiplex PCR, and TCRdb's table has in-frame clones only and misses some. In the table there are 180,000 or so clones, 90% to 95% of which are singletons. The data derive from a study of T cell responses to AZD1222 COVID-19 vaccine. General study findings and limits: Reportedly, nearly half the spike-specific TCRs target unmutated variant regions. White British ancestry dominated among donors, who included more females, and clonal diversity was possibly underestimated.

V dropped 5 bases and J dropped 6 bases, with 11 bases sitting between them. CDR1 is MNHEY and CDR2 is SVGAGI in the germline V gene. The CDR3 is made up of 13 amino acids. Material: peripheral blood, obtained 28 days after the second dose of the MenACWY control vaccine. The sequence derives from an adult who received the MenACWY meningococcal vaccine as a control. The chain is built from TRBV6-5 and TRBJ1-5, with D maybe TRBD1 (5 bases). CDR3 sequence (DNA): TGTGCCAGCAGTCCCCAGGGTACTCAGCCCCAGCATTTT. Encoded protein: CASSPQGTQPQHF.